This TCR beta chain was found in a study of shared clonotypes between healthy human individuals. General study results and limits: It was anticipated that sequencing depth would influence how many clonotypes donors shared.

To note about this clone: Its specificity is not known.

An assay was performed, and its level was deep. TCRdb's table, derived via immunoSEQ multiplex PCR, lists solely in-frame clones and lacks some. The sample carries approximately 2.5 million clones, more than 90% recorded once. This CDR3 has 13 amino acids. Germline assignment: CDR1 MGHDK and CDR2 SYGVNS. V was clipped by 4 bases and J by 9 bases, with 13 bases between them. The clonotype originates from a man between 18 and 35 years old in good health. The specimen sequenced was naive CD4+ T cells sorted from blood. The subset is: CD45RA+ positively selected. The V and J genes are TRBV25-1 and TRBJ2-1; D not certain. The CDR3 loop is CASSVGTWAEQFF. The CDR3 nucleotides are TGTGCCAGCAGTGTTGGTACGTGGGCTGAGCAGTTCTTC.